The clone carrying this T cell receptor beta chain has a count of ten or more. Its antigen is unidentified. Treg sorting used a CD4+CD25+CD127-/low gate. Semi-nested PCR with Nested Universal Primer A followed constant-region reverse priming of full-length variable regions. TCRdb re-called the 5' RACE reads with MiXCR, one entry per CDR3 protein. The data hold 30,000 or so distinct CDR3 sequences, with roughly 30% observed a single time. The V and J ends lost 5 bases and 2 bases, in that order; junction bases with no gene match: 4. The germline gives CDR1 MNHEY, CDR2 SVGAGI. This CDR3 comprises 15 residues. Findings and limits, study-wide: Whole repertoires were not studied in the larger cohort, only one V-J beta rearrangement. In terms of TCR gene usage, tumor memory CD4+ T cells clustered together with blood and lymph node memory CD4+ cells, as well as with lymph node naive CD4+ cells. Tumor Tregs overlapped most with tumor, then blood, naive CD4+ cells.

This chain uses TRBV6-5 with TRBJ1-3; 9 bases line up with TRBD1. Sequences were obtained from tumor-infiltrating Tregs sorted from the breast tumor. The receptor was isolated from a female donor with breast cancer. The CDR3 loop reads CASSTDRGPGNTIYF. DNA for the CDR3: TGTGCCAGCAGTACGGACAGGGGACCTGGAAACACCATATATTTT.